This TCR beta chain is from a study of blood T cells in healthy people across ages. V shed 6 bases and J shed 1 base, with 16 bases lying between them. CDR1 and CDR2 (germline): MNHEY, SMNVEV (reference sequence). There are 17 residues in the CDR3. Together with a sample-barcoded 5' primer, a J-beta primer mix was included in a second PCR lasting about 6 to 12 cycles. TCRdb independently ran MiXCR on the 5' RACE reads; one entry per CDR3 protein. The sample holds some 890,000 distinct CDR3 sequences; 25% to 30% are singletons and the top ten take 10% to 13%. This clonotype was recorded at least ten times. These same records also appear under a second study, on T cells of mothers and their children. According to that study: Second-PCR amplification with M1S added sample barcodes and 2-4 random nucleotides. For each mother, over 9.5 million TCR beta CDR3 reads were obtained, and for each child, about 3 million.

This TCR was recovered from a woman in her thirties or forties in good health. Sample: blood. V and J are TRBV27 and TRBJ2-6; TRBD2 is a possible D gene (6 bases). The CDR3 region is CASSQLFGGSGANVLTF. CDR3 coding DNA: TGTGCCAGCAGCCAGCTATTCGGGGGATCTGGGGCCAACGTCCTGACTTTC.